Each of the 8 T cell receptor beta chains below was sequenced from the same sample in a study of Graves' ophthalmopathy and Graves' hyperthyroidism. Investigators amplified TCR beta CDR3 regions from RNA transcripts. Second-round multiplex PCR followed a first-round RT-PCR using HTBI primers. TCRdb called the multiplex PCR reads again in MiXCR, with one record for every CDR3 protein. This sample has around 1.1 million distinct CDR3 sequences, with about 36% found just once. Sequencing used peripheral blood or thyroid tissue (not recorded which). The receptors stem from an adult man with Graves' hyperthyroidism.

In this sample, this clonotype turned up many times. The chain links TRBV6-6 to TRBJ2-7; 8 nucleotides line up with TRBD2. V trimming: 2 bases; J trimming: 2 bases; junction bases outside the gene matches: 14. In germline, CDR1 is MNHNY, CDR2 SVGAGI (reference sequence). This CDR3 is 18 amino acids long. CDR3 amino acids: CASSYPTRASGGTYEQYF. The CDR3 bases are TGTGCCAGCAGTTACCCCACCAGGGCCAGCGGGGGAACCTACGAGCAGTACTTC.

The sample holds one count of this clonotype. The chain combines TRBV7-2 with TRBJ1-5; D may be TRBD1 (5 bases). The CDR3 spans 12 residues. Looked up from germline, CDR1 is SGHTA and CDR2 is FQGNSA. V lost 1 base and J 10 bases, leaving 8 bases between the germline ends. CDR3 nucleotides: TGTGCCAGCAGCTTAGGGGGGGTTCCCCAGCATTTT. Translating gives CASSLGGVPQHF.

V gene TRBV5-6 combines with J gene TRBJ2-5; the match to TRBD1 covers 10 bases. CDR3 length: 16 amino acids. The germline CDR1 and CDR2 sequences are SGHDT and YYEEEE. With 0 bases clipped from V and 5 bases from J, the junction kept 7 bases outside the gene matches. The CDR3 is CASSLARTGGKETQYF. The CDR3, as DNA: TGTGCCAGCAGCTTGGCCCGGACAGGGGGGAAGGAGACCCAGTACTTC.

Note on this clonotype: A much larger clone sits a single nucleotide away, making a read error possible. This likely comes from a read error, as the CDR3 has no conserved phenylalanine or tryptophan at its end. The chain uses TRBV7-9 and TRBJ2-7; D might be TRBD1 (7 bases). CDR3 size: 16 residues. Trimming left V 5 bases short and J 2 bases short, with 19 bases between. Germline CDR1 SEHNR, CDR2 FQNEAQ (reference sequence). CDR3 protein: CASSPEGGQNAYEQYL. DNA of the CDR3: TGTGCCAGCAGCCCCGAGGGGGGACAGAACGCCTACGAGCAGTACCTC.

This chain links TRBV20-1 with TRBJ2-7, with TRBD2 identical over 13 bases. V was clipped by 5 bases and J by 3 bases; unmatched bases: 10. The CDR3 is 16 amino acids. Germline V gene sequence: CDR1 DFQATT, CDR2 SNEGSKA (reference sequence). CDR3 nucleotides: TGCAGTGCTCGATCCGGGACTAGCGGGACAGTCTACGAGCAGTACTTC. Translation gives CSARSGTSGTVYEQYF.

The chain employs TRBV10-3 and TRBJ1-1, with 10 bases matching TRBD1. Germline CDR1 ENHRY, CDR2 SYGVKD. The V gene end was trimmed by 10 bases and the J gene end by 6 bases; junction bases not matched to a gene: 5. The CDR3 sequence is 12 residues long. CDR3 sequence (DNA): TGTGCCAGCGGGGGACAGGGGTCTGAAGCTTTCTTT. It specifies CASGGQGSEAFF.

Note on this clonotype: This could be a read error, since a much larger clone is one nucleotide away. This chain's CDR3 is CASSLVRGGYLNTGELFF. In DNA, the CDR3 is TGTGCCAGCAGCTTGGTCAGGGGAGGGTACTTGAACACCGGGGAGCTGTTTTTT. The chain has TRBV7-9 and TRBJ2-2, with a weak D call TRBD2 (7 bases). Deletions cut 3 bases from V and 1 base from J, with 18 bases between. Germline lookup yields CDR1 SEHNR and CDR2 FQNEAQ (reference sequence). The CDR3 runs to 18 residues.

This clonotype was seen only once. The V gene is TRBV7-9, the J gene TRBJ1-6; possibly TRBD1 for D (5 bases). V was trimmed by 3 bases and J by 0 bases, leaving 9 bases between them. This CDR3 spans 16 amino acids. Germline loops: CDR1 SEHNR, CDR2 FQNEAQ (reference sequence). The CDR3 DNA reads TGTGCCAGCAGCTTCCAGGGAAGCTCCTATAATTCACCCCTCCACTTT. Its protein product is CASSFQGSSYNSPLHF.